This TCR beta chain originates from a study of cytomegalovirus exposure and HLA in healthy donors. The PCR had 60 Vbeta and 13 Jbeta primers. Assay used: immunoSEQ multiplex PCR; TCRdb lists only in-frame clones, some missing. The sample lists around 97,000 clones; almost 80% were seen once. V lost 7 bases and J 6 bases, leaving 13 bases between the germline ends. CDR3 size: 13 residues. From germline, CDR1 is MDHEN and CDR2 SYDVKM. This chain links TRBV28 with TRBJ1-3; the D is unclear. The receptor was derived from a man aged 45-65 years in good health and CMV-seropositive. The sequencing sample was made of PBMCs. The CDR3 is CASTLTWANTIYF. The CDR3 DNA sequence: TGTGCCAGCACTCTTACCTGGGCAAACACCATATATTTT.